A single sample is the source of the 30 T cell receptor beta chains below, sequenced in a study of monozygotic twins with inflammatory bowel disease. TCRdb re-called the 5' RACE reads and shows each CDR3 protein once, DNA omitted. The sample features approximately 200,000 distinct CDR3 sequences, with roughly 7.7% in its top ten. The specimen sequenced was blood. The receptors stem from a human donor with ulcerative colitis or Crohn's disease, or a healthy co-twin of an affected twin (not recorded which).

This chain links TRBV7-2 with TRBJ2-3. The CDR3 is made up of 12 amino acids. The germline V gene has CDR1 SGHTA and CDR2 FQGNSA. CDR3 in amino acids: CASSISTDTQYF.

Here the CDR3 reads CASSLSGEGKFSNEQYF. The V call is TRBV5-8, the J call TRBJ2-7; the D call of TRBD2 rests on TCRdb alone, since no DNA is present to check it. Germline CDR1 is SGHTS and CDR2 is YDEGEE. The CDR3 is made up of 17 amino acids.

The gene calls are TRBV15 and TRBJ2-6; the D gene TCRdb calls, TRBD2, cannot be checked with no DNA. Germline loops: CDR1 LNHNV, CDR2 YYDKDF (reference sequence). This CDR3 contains 15 residues. This chain's CDR3 is CATLAGESGANVLTF. The full variable domain, in which reference TRBV15 and TRBJ2-6 provide the parts outside the CDR3, is DAMVIQNPRYQVTQFGKPVTLSCSQTLNHNVMYWYQQKSSQAPKLLFHYYDKDFNNEADTPDNFQSRRPNTSFCFLDIRSPGLGDTAMYLCATLAGESGANVLTFGAGSRLTVL.

The genes are TRBV19 and TRBJ1-5. CDR3 size: 16 residues. CDR1 LNHDA and CDR2 SQIVND come from the germline V gene (reference sequence). CDR3 loop: CASSSRGRVWGQPQHF.

The rearrangement links TRBV15 to TRBJ1-1; checking the TCRdb D call of TRBD1 is not possible without DNA. Germline-derived CDR1 and CDR2 are LNHNV and YYDKDF (reference sequence). This CDR3 spans 16 amino acids. CDR3 loop: CATSSIRGSVNTEAFF.

The rearrangement uses TRBV7-2 and TRBJ2-1; TCRdb indicates TRBD2, and absent DNA this call remains unverified. The V gene's germline CDR1 is SGHTA and CDR2 FQGNSA. CDR3 length: 16 amino acids. CDR3 residues: CASSLWSSGSYNEQFF. Full variable domain (remainder filled in from reference TRBV7-2 and TRBJ2-1): GAGVSQSPSNKVTEKGKDVELRCDPISGHTALYWYRQSLGQGLEFLIYFQGNSAPDKSGLPSDRFSAERTGGSVSTLTIQRTQQEDSAVYLCASSLWSSGSYNEQFFGPGTRLTVL.

The rearrangement links TRBV11-2 to TRBJ1-2; the TCRdb D gene call, TRBD1, has no DNA to confirm it. This CDR3 is 21 amino acids long. Germline lookup yields CDR1 SGHAT and CDR2 FQNNGV. CDR3: CASSLDPTGQDIEGSNYGYTF.

The CDR3 protein is CASSAGTLRGTNEKLFF. This rearrangement joins TRBV7-8 to TRBJ1-4; TCRdb lists TRBD1, though no DNA is available to test this call. Germline CDR1 is SGHVS and CDR2 is FQNEAQ. The CDR3 length is 17 residues. The full variable domain, rest sourced from reference TRBV7-8 and TRBJ1-4, is GAGVSQSPRYKVAKRGQDVALRCDPISGHVSLFWYQQALGQGPEFLTYFQNEAQLDKSGLPSDRFFAERPEGSVSTLKIQRTQQEDSAVYLCASSAGTLRGTNEKLFFGSGTQLSVL.

The V gene is TRBV5-1, the J gene TRBJ2-7; the TCRdb D gene call, TRBD1, has no DNA to confirm it. Per germline, CDR1 SGHRS and CDR2 YFSETQ. CDR3 length equals 15 residues. The CDR3 region is CASSPAGVGHYEQYF.

The chain recombines TRBV12-3 or TRBV12-4 with TRBJ1-4; there is no DNA to check the TCRdb D call of TRBD1. The CDR3 sequence is 14 residues long. The CDR3 spells CASSLRGQGQKLFF.

The J gene is TRBJ1-6, the V gene TRBV18; the D call of TRBD1 rests on TCRdb alone, since no DNA is present to check it. Germline V lookup: CDR1 KGHSH, CDR2 LQKENI. This CDR3 is built from 14 residues. The CDR3 sequence: CASSLITGYSPLHF.

The chain uses TRBV20-1 and TRBJ1-5. The V gene's germline CDR1 is DFQATT and CDR2 SNEGSKA (reference sequence). The CDR3 contains 13 residues. The CDR3 region is CSAEQGPNQPQHF.

The chain recombines TRBV5-1 with TRBJ1-1; with no DNA, the TCRdb D assignment of TRBD1 cannot be verified. CDR1 is SGHRS and CDR2 is YFSETQ in the germline V gene. This CDR3 contains 15 residues. CDR3 region: CASSLFGQENTEAFF.

The chain joins TRBV3-1 to TRBJ1-2. This CDR3 comprises 12 residues. The germline gives CDR1 LGHDT, CDR2 YNNKEL (reference sequence). The CDR3 here is CASSSGRRGYTF.

This sequence joins TRBV19 and TRBJ1-5. This CDR3 comprises 15 residues. Germline V CDR1 and CDR2: LNHDA, SQIVND (reference sequence). The CDR3 loop is CASGGGSLYNQPQHF.

J is TRBJ2-5 and V is TRBV28; TCRdb's assignment of TRBD1 cannot be checked, as there is no DNA. The CDR3 is 16 amino acids. Germline values: CDR1 MDHEN, CDR2 SYDVKM. The CDR3 sequence is CASRRSGTMPAGPQYF.

The V gene is TRBV12-3 or TRBV12-4, the J gene TRBJ1-1; lacking DNA, the TRBD1 call made by TCRdb goes unchecked. The CDR3 has 13 residues. The CDR3 here is CASTNGQSGEAFF.

This chain uses TRBV14 with TRBJ1-1. The CDR3 runs to 12 residues. Looked up from germline, CDR1 is SGHDN and CDR2 is FVKESK. The CDR3: CASSPLGGEAFF.

This chain uses TRBV5-5 with TRBJ1-1; TCRdb names TRBD1, which stays unverified in the absence of DNA. The germline V gene has CDR1 SGHKS and CDR2 YYEKEE (reference sequence). The CDR3 totals 14 residues. This chain's CDR3 is CASSWTGKLGEAFF.

This chain's CDR3 is CSARAEVQETQYF. This chain links TRBV20-1 with TRBJ2-5. Germline CDR1 DFQATT, CDR2 SNEGSKA (reference sequence). The CDR3 sequence is 13 residues long.

This chain uses TRBV29-1 with TRBJ2-1; lacking DNA, the TRBD1 call made by TCRdb goes unchecked. The germline V gene encodes CDR1 SQVTM and CDR2 ANQGSEA. The CDR3 sequence is 13 residues long. CDR3 sequence: CSVETGGANEQFF.

This sequence joins TRBV29-1 and TRBJ2-7; TCRdb's D gene call, TRBD1, goes unchecked for lack of DNA. The CDR3 totals 16 residues. CDR1 and CDR2 from the germline V gene are SQVTM and ANQGSEA. The CDR3 protein is CSVEDLGREDSYEQYF.

V is TRBV7-9 and J is TRBJ2-7; the D call of TRBD2 rests on TCRdb alone, since no DNA is present to check it. Germline loops: CDR1 SEHNR, CDR2 FQNEAQ (reference sequence). The CDR3 covers 14 residues. The CDR3 here is CASSLGSVPYEQYF.

The chain is built from TRBV5-8 and TRBJ2-1; absent DNA, TCRdb's TRBD2 call cannot be checked. The CDR3 has 15 amino acids. Germline loops: CDR1 SGHTS, CDR2 YDEGEE. CDR3 amino acids: CASSLALAVNNEQFF.

The chain combines TRBV27 with TRBJ2-1; lacking DNA, the TRBD2 call made by TCRdb goes unchecked. The CDR3 extends over 17 amino acids. Germline V gene sequence: CDR1 MNHEY, CDR2 SMNVEV (reference sequence). This chain's CDR3 is CASSLLGVSGGYNEQFF.

V is TRBV20-1 and J is TRBJ2-3; checking the TCRdb D call of TRBD2 is not possible without DNA. The CDR3 runs 16 residues. Germline V gene data show CDR1 as DFQATT and CDR2 as SNEGSKA (reference sequence). The CDR3 protein is CSAREHSGRSTDTQYF.

The rearrangement joins TRBV20-1 to TRBJ2-5; TCRdb's assignment of TRBD2 cannot be checked, as there is no DNA. This CDR3 spans 13 amino acids. From germline, CDR1 is DFQATT and CDR2 SNEGSKA (reference sequence). The CDR3 is CSAIRAFGETQYF.

This chain links TRBV29-1 with TRBJ2-3; there is no DNA to check the TCRdb D call of TRBD1. In germline, CDR1 is SQVTM, CDR2 ANQGSEA. CDR3 length: 13 amino acids. CDR3 sequence: CSVEGQSTDTQYF.

The chain has TRBV29-1 and TRBJ1-2; lacking DNA, the TRBD1 call made by TCRdb goes unchecked. The CDR3 covers 14 residues. Per the germline V gene, CDR1 is SQVTM and CDR2 is ANQGSEA. The CDR3 loop reads CSAGPGTGVDGYTF.

The chain employs TRBV5-1 and TRBJ2-5; the TCRdb D gene call, TRBD2, has no DNA to confirm it. The CDR3 length is 14 residues. From germline, CDR1 is SGHRS and CDR2 YFSETQ. CDR3 region: CASSLSGAQETQYF. Full variable domain (outside the CDR3, taken from reference TRBV5-1 and TRBJ2-5): KAGVTQTPRYLIKTRGQQVTLSCSPISGHRSVSWYQQTPGQGLQFLFEYFSETQRNKGNFPGRFSGRQFSNSRSEMNVSTLELGDSALYLCASSLSGAQETQYFGPGTRLLVL.